Each of the 9 T cell receptor beta chains below was sequenced from the same sample in a study of human T cells and chemical hapten exposure. TCRdb reprocessed the RACE reads with MiXCR, giving one entry per CDR3 protein. This sample has 300,000 to 400,000 distinct CDR3 sequences; 6% to 8.5% occur once, and the top ten carry about 8%. As for time point: patch test 1, 2 weeks after DPC sensitization. As to treatment: therapeutic diphenylcyclopropenone sensitization with weekly scalp DPC. The specimen was whole blood, collected in connection with sensitization to the hapten diphenylcyclopropenone (DPC). The source is a woman aged 18-29 years with alopecia areata. Some clones in this sample may be carry-over from other donors' samples.

This clonotype has ten or more counts. The gene calls are TRBV4-1 and TRBJ2-1; D is unresolved. V was clipped by 4 bases and J by 6 bases, with 10 bases between them. Germline V CDR1 and CDR2: MGHRA, YSYEKL. The CDR3 spans 13 residues. This CDR3 is CASSPISGNEQFF. The CDR3 DNA follows: TGCGCCAGCAGCCCTATCTCAGGCAATGAGCAGTTCTTC.

This clonotype was seen many times. The V call is TRBV10-3, the J call TRBJ2-3; TRBD1 might be the D (6 bases). The CDR3 covers 15 residues. Germline V gene lookup returns CDR1 ENHRY and CDR2 SYGVKD. Trimming shortened V by 2 bases and J by 0 bases, and 9 bases separated the two germline ends. CDR3 DNA sequence: TGTGCCATCAGTGAGCCAGGGGCGAGCACAGATACGCAGTATTTT. Its translation is CAISEPGASTDTQYF.

The chain has TRBV4-3 and TRBJ2-3; tentatively, D is TRBD2 (6 bases). The CDR3 length is 15 residues. V was shortened by 1 base and J by 0 bases, with 8 bases between the two germline ends. Germline CDR1 LGHNA, CDR2 YSLEER. CDR3 amino acids: CASSQAGVSTDTQYF. For the CDR3, the DNA is TGCGCCAGCAGCCAAGCGGGGGTTAGCACAGATACGCAGTATTTT.

There are a few counts of this clonotype. V gene TRBV27 combines with J gene TRBJ2-7; 9 bases fit TRBD1. The CDR3 is 15 residues long. Looked up from germline, CDR1 is MNHEY and CDR2 is SMNVEV (reference sequence). V shed 5 bases, J shed 3 bases, and the junction held 8 bases outside the gene matches. CDR3 amino acids: CASSPYRGQFYEQYF. CDR3 sequence (DNA): TGTGCCAGCAGTCCCTACAGGGGGCAATTCTACGAGCAGTACTTC.

This clonotype was detected a few times. One end of the junction is discordant with germline, which a read error may explain. V is TRBV7-2 and J is TRBJ2-3, with D unclear. Germline V CDR1 and CDR2: SGHTA, FQGNSA. The CDR3 consists of 14 residues. DNA of the CDR3: TGTGCCAGCAGCTTAGATTTAAGCAGAGATACGCAGTATTTT. Residues: CASSLDLSRDTQYF. Using reference TRBV7-2 and TRBJ2-3 for the parts outside the CDR3, the full variable domain is GAGVSQSPSNKVTEKGKDVELRCDPISGHTALYWYRQSLGQGLEFLIYFQGNSAPDKSGLPSDRFSAERTGGSVSTLTIQRTQQEDSAVYLCASSLDLSRDTQYFGPGTRLTVL.

This clonotype was counted at least ten times. V usage is TRBV18 and J usage is TRBJ1-2, with 7 bases aligning to TRBD1. Germline V gene data show CDR1 as KGHSH and CDR2 as LQKENI. The CDR3 loop spans 15 amino acids. V was clipped by 2 bases and J by 1 base; unmatched bases: 4. CDR3 residues: CASSPFRDSNYGYTF. CDR3 DNA: TGTGCCAGCTCACCATTTAGGGACAGTAACTATGGCTACACCTTC.

The table lists this clonotype with a few counts. The chain employs TRBV7-9 and TRBJ1-1; no clear D. CDR3 length: 15 amino acids. Germline CDR1 is SEHNR and CDR2 is FQNEAQ (reference sequence). V gave up 3 bases and J gave up 6 bases, with 17 bases separating them. The CDR3 protein is CASSFYGSTRAEAFF. The CDR3 bases are TGTGCCAGCAGCTTCTACGGGTCTACTAGGGCTGAAGCTTTCTTT.

This sequence joins TRBV6-6 and TRBJ2-7; 7 bases map to TRBD2. This CDR3 has 13 residues. CDR1 and CDR2 (germline): MNHNY, SVGAGI (reference sequence). V shed 11 bases, J shed 5 bases, and the junction held 12 bases outside the gene matches. CDR3 residues: CASKGGGRNEQYF. Written as DNA, the CDR3 is TGTGCCTCCAAAGGCGGGGGACGGAACGAGCAGTACTTC.

Only a few counts were recorded for this clonotype. This chain links TRBV20-1 with TRBJ2-1; 8 bases agree with TRBD2. The trim removed 2 bases at V and 9 bases at J, leaving 18 bases unmatched. The CDR3 loop spans 17 amino acids. From germline, CDR1 is DFQATT and CDR2 SNEGSKA (reference sequence). CDR3 sequence: CSARQFTIWRGASEQFF. Written as DNA, the CDR3 is TGCAGTGCTAGACAGTTTACGATTTGGCGGGGGGCGAGTGAGCAGTTCTTC.